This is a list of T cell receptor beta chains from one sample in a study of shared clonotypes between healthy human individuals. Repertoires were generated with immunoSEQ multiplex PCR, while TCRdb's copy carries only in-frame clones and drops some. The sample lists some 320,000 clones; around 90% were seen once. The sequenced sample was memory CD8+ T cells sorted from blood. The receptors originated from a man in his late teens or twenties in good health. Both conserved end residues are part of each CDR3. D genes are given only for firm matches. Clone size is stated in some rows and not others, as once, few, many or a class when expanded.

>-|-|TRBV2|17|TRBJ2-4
TGTGCCAGCAGCCCCCCCCGGACAGTTGTAGCCAAAAACATTCAGTACTTC
CASSPPRTVVAKNIQYF
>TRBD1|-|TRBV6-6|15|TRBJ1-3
TGTGCCAGCAGTTACGGGGACAGGGGTGGAAACACCATATATTTT
CASSYGDRGGNTIYF
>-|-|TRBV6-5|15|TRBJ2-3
TGTGCCAGCAAACCTGACAGTCTGAGCACAGATACGCAGTATTTT
CASKPDSLSTDTQYF
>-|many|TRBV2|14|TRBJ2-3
TGTGCCAGCAGTCGAGGGACAAACACAGATACGCAGTATTTT
CASSRGTNTDTQYF
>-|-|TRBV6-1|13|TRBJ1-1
TGTGCCAGCACCCGAATCGCCCGGACTGAAGCTTTCTTT
CASTRIARTEAFF
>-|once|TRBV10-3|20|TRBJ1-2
TGTGCCATCAGTGAACCAAACTTCTTAAACCGAAAGATAACTAACTATGGCTACACCTTC
CAISEPNFLNRKITNYGYTF
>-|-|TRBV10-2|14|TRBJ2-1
TGCGCCAGCGGGGAGACGGGAAGGGGCAATGAGCAGTTCTTC
CASGETGRGNEQFF
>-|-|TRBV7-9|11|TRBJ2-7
TGTGCCAGCAGCTTTTCGCGGGAGCAGTACTTC
CASSFSREQYF
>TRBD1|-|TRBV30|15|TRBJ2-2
TGTGCCTGGAGTGTACTGACAGGGGACACCGGGGAGCTGTTTTTT
CAWSVLTGDTGELFF
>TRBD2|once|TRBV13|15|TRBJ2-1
TGTGCCAGCAGCTACAGCGGGAGTCCCTACAATGAGCAGTTCTTC
CASSYSGSPYNEQFF
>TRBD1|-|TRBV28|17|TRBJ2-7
TGTGCCAGCAGTTCCCGGACAGGGGGCGTTATATTCCACGAGCAGTACTTC
CASSSRTGGVIFHEQYF
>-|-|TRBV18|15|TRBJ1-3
TGTGCCAGCTCACCGCTTCGGAACTCTGGAAACACCATATATTTT
CASSPLRNSGNTIYF
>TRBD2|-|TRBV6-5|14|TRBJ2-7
TGTGCCAGCAGCCCACTACTAGCGGGAGACGAGCAGTACTTC
CASSPLLAGDEQYF
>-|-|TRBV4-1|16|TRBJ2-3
TGCGCCAGCAGCCAAGAACACAGAGGAGGGAGGGATACGCAGTATTTT
CASSQEHRGGRDTQYF
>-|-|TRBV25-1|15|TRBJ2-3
TGTGCCAGCAGTGATAAGCTGGGGGCGGGAGATACGCAGTATTTT
CASSDKLGAGDTQYF
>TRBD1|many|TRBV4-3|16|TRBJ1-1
TGCGCCAGCAGCCAAGCCTACTGGACAGGGGGGACTGAAGCTTTCTTT
CASSQAYWTGGTEAFF
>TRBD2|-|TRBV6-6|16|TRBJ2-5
TGTGCCAGCAGCCAGAGTTCGGGGGAGGGCCGGGAGACCCAGTACTTC
CASSQSSGEGRETQYF
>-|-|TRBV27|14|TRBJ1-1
TGTGCCAGCAGTTTCGACTTAATGAACACTGAAGCTTTCTTT
CASSFDLMNTEAFF
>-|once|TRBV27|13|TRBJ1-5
TGTGCCAGCAGTTTCCCGGGCGAGCAGCCCCAGCATTTT
CASSFPGEQPQHF
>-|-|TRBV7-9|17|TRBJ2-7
TGTGCCAGCAGCTTTTCCCGGGGACACCGAAACCTCTACGAGCAGTACTTC
CASSFSRGHRNLYEQYF
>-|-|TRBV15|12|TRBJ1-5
TGTGCCACCAGCAGAGCCGTTGGGCCCCAGCATTTT
CATSRAVGPQHF
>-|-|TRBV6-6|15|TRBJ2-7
TGTGCCAGCAGACCAGGACGGACTCCTAGCCACGAGCAGTACTTC
CASRPGRTPSHEQYF
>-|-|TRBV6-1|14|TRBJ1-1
TGTGCCAGCAGTGAGAGGCTATTGGGCACTGAAGCTTTCTTT
CASSERLLGTEAFF
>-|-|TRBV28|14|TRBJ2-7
TGTGCCAGCAGTTTACAGGGTCACTCCTACGAGCAGTACTTC
CASSLQGHSYEQYF
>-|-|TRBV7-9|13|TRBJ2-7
TGTGCCAGCAGCAGTCCGGGAGTGGGCGAGCAGTACTTC
CASSSPGVGEQYF
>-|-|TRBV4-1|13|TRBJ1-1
TGCGCCAGCAGCCAAGTCCAAATCACTGAAGCTTTCTTT
CASSQVQITEAFF
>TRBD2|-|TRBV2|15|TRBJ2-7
TGTGCCAGCAGAGCAAGCGGGGGGCACTCCTACGAGCAGTACTTC
CASRASGGHSYEQYF
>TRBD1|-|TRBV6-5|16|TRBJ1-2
TGTGCCAGCAGTTACTTACCGGGGACAGGGAACTATGGCTACACCTTC
CASSYLPGTGNYGYTF
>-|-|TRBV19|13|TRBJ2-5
TGTGCCAGTAGTATAGACGAGGAGGAGACCCAGTACTTC
CASSIDEEETQYF
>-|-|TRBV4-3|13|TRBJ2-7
TGCGCCAGCAGCCAAGGGCCGGGTCGCAAGCAGTACTTC
CASSQGPGRKQYF
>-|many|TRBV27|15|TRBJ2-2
TGTGCCAGCAGTTTATCGGGCGCCCTTGACGGGGAGCTGTTTTTT
CASSLSGALDGELFF
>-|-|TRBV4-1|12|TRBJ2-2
TGCGCCAGCAGCCAAGGCCCCGGGGAGCTGTTTTTT
CASSQGPGELFF
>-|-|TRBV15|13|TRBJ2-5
TGTGCCACCAGCAGAGTCGTGAGTTCAACCCAGTACTTC
CATSRVVSSTQYF
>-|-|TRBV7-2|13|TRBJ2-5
TGTGCCAGCAGCTTAATCGCCCGCCAGGCCCAGTACTTC
CASSLIARQAQYF
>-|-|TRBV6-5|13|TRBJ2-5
TGTGCCAGCAGTTACGGGCTAAAAGAGACCCAGTACTTC
CASSYGLKETQYF